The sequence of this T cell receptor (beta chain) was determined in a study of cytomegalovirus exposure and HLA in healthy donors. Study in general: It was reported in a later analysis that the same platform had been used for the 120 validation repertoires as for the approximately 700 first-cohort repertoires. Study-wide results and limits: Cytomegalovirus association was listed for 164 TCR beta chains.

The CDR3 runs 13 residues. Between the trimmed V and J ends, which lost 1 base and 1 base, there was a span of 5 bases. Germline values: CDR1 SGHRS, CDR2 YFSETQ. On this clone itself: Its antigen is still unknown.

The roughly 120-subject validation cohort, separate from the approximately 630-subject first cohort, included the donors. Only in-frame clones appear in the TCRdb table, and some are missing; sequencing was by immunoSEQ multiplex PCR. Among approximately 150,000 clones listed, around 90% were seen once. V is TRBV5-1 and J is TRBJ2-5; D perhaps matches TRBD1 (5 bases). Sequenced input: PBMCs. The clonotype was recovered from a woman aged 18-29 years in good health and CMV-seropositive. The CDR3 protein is CASSLQGQETQYF. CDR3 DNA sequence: TGCGCCAGCAGCTTGCAGGGCCAAGAGACCCAGTACTTC.